These 10 T cell receptor beta chains originate from one sample sequenced in a study of identical twins. TCRdb used MiXCR to reprocess the 5' RACE reads, holding one entry per CDR3 protein. This sample has hundreds of thousands of distinct CDR3 sequences, with 6.1% found just once. Sequenced material: naive T cells sorted from blood. The source of these receptors is a man aged 18 to 29 in good health.

This clonotype was counted a few times. This rearrangement joins TRBV5-6 to TRBJ2-7; 9 bases line up with TRBD1. This CDR3 is built from 15 residues. CDR1 and CDR2 from the germline V gene are SGHDT and YYEEEE. With 3 bases clipped from V and 1 base from J, the junction kept 5 bases outside the gene matches. The CDR3 region has the DNA TGTGCCAGCAGCTCCGACAGGGGGGTGTCCTACGAGCAGTACTTC. The encoded protein is CASSSDRGVSYEQYF. The variable domain in full, completed from reference TRBV5-6 and TRBJ2-7, reads DAGVTQSPTHLIKTRGQQVTLRCSPKSGHDTVSWYQQALGQGPQFIFQYYEEEERQRGNFPDRFSGHQFPNYSSELNVNALLLGDSALYLCASSSDRGVSYEQYFGPGTRLTVT.

The chain joins TRBV3-1 to TRBJ2-1, with 8 nucleotides matching TRBD1. Germline trimming cut 3 bases from V and 3 bases from J; bases unmatched to any gene: 4. The germline CDR1 and CDR2 sequences are LGHDT and YNNKEL (reference sequence). The CDR3 is 15 residues long. CDR3 nucleotide sequence: TGTGCCAGCAGCCATGAAGGACAGGGCTACAATGAGCAGTTCTTC. This gives the protein CASSHEGQGYNEQFF.

This clonotype was picked up one time. V and J are TRBV6-2 or TRBV6-3 and TRBJ1-5, with 7 bases matching TRBD1. This CDR3 contains 16 residues. V dropped 4 bases and J dropped 3; count of bases not matched to a gene: 9. Germline CDR1 and CDR2: MNHEY and SVGEGT. CDR3 in DNA: TGTGCCAGCAGTTCGTATCTAACAGGGGACAATCAGCCCCAGCATTTT. Its protein is CASSSYLTGDNQPQHF.

This clonotype appeared many times. The chain employs TRBV5-1 and TRBJ1-5; D unclear. Trimming removed 4 bases at V and 4 bases at J, with 9 bases between. Looked up from germline, CDR1 is SGHRS and CDR2 is YFSETQ. The CDR3 is 13 residues long. CDR3 in DNA: TGCGCCAGCAGCCAAGACGGAAATCAGCCCCAGCATTTT. Encoded protein: CASSQDGNQPQHF.

This clonotype was picked up many times. The chain carries TRBV15 and TRBJ2-4; 8 bases agree with TRBD1. The trim removed 0 bases at V and 16 bases at J, leaving 11 bases unmatched. This CDR3 has 14 amino acids. CDR1 and CDR2 from the germline V gene are LNHNV and YYDKDF (reference sequence). The CDR3 DNA is TGTGCCACCAGCAGAGATAAAATTTCGGGACAGGATTACTTC. Protein product: CATSRDKISGQDYF.

The chain links TRBV20-1 to TRBJ2-3; TRBD1 is a possible D gene (5 bases). In germline, CDR1 is DFQATT, CDR2 SNEGSKA (reference sequence). CDR3 length equals 14 residues. V was cut by 6 bases and J by 7 bases, with 20 bases left in between. CDR3 sequence: CSANSRQYLHTQYF. For the CDR3, the DNA is TGCAGTGCAAACTCCCGACAGTACTTACATACGCAGTATTTT.

This clonotype occurred many times. The chain uses TRBV5-1 and TRBJ2-1; no reliable D call. V was pared by 0 bases and J by 7 bases, with 8 bases between. CDR1 is SGHRS and CDR2 is YFSETQ in the germline V gene. CDR3 length: 13 residues. DNA of the CDR3: TGCGCCAGCAGCTTGGAATTCAGGAATGAGCAGTTCTTC. It codes for CASSLEFRNEQFF.

This clonotype was counted at least ten times. V is TRBV29-1 and J is TRBJ2-5; D ambiguous. The CDR3 extends over 12 amino acids. V was pared by 2 bases and J by 0 bases, with 4 bases between. Looked up from germline, CDR1 is SQVTM and CDR2 is ANQGSEA. CDR3 DNA sequence: TGCAGCGTTGAAATAAACCAAGAGACCCAGTACTTC. It specifies CSVEINQETQYF. Drawing the rest from reference TRBV29-1 and TRBJ2-5, the complete variable domain is SAVISQKPSRDICQRGTSLTIQCQVDSQVTMMFWYRQQPGQSLTLIATANQGSEATYESGFVIDKFPISRPNLTFSTLTVSNMSPEDSSIYLCSVEINQETQYFGPGTRLLVL.

This clonotype showed up many times. CDR3 in amino acids: CASSSEYEQYF. CDR3 nucleotide sequence: TGTGCCAGCAGTTCGGAGTACGAGCAGTACTTC. V usage is TRBV12-3 or TRBV12-4 and J usage is TRBJ2-7, with D hard to call. V gave up 4 bases and J gave up 4 bases, with 5 bases separating them. CDR3 length equals 11 residues.

This clonotype appeared many times. V and J are TRBV29-1 and TRBJ2-3; 9 bases fit TRBD2. Germline V CDR1 and CDR2: SQVTM, ANQGSEA. Germline trimming cut 4 bases from V and 2 bases from J; bases unmatched to any gene: 13. The CDR3 covers 17 residues. CDR3 DNA sequence: TGCAGCGTTGGGGATGAAGCTAGCGGGATCCCCACAGATACGCAGTATTTT. It yields the protein CSVGDEASGIPTDTQYF.